The 22 T cell receptor beta chains in this list originate from one sample, sequenced in a study of blood T cell repertoires in COVID-19. Method: immunoSEQ multiplex PCR; TCRdb's copy keeps in-frame clones and lacks some. The sample has over 60,000 clones; 80% to 95% are singletons. Input material: peripheral blood. The receptors were gathered from a human donor in a cohort sampled during active COVID-19.

The chain combines TRBV6-2 or TRBV6-3 with TRBJ2-5, with 9 positions matching TRBD1. Germline-derived CDR1 and CDR2 are MNHEY and SVGEGT. The CDR3 consists of 14 residues. V trimming: 4 bases; J trimming: 1 base; junction bases outside the gene matches: 1. CDR3 nucleotides: TGTGCCAGCAGTTTGGGACAGGGCCAAGAGACCCAGTACTTC. Protein: CASSLGQGQETQYF.

In DNA, the CDR3 is TGCGCCAGCAGCCTTATGGGACAGACGGGGACTGAAGCTTTCTTT. Residues: CASSLMGQTGTEAFF. The chain links TRBV5-1 to TRBJ1-1; 7 bases match TRBD1. The CDR3 extends over 15 amino acids. With 4 bases clipped from V and 5 bases from J, the junction kept 11 bases outside the gene matches. Germline loops: CDR1 SGHRS, CDR2 YFSETQ.

The genes are TRBV5-4 and TRBJ2-5, with D possibly matching TRBD1 (7 bases). The CDR3 loop spans 15 amino acids. V lost 4 bases and J lost 4, with 17 bases in between. Germline V gives CDR1 SGHNT, CDR2 YYREEE (reference sequence). The CDR3 region has the DNA TGTGCCAGCAGCCCCTACAGGGGAGGCGTAGAGACCCAGTACTTC. It specifies CASSPYRGGVETQYF.

J is TRBJ1-6 and V is TRBV6-4; 10 bases are a match to TRBD1. Per germline, CDR1 MRHNA and CDR2 SNTAGT. This CDR3 contains 17 residues. Losses at the gene ends were 6 bases for V and 10 bases for J; bases not matched to a gene: 15. The CDR3 DNA is TGTGCCAGCAGCCTACTGGCACCGGGACAGGGGAAGTCACCCCTCCACTTT. It specifies CASSLLAPGQGKSPLHF.

The J gene is TRBJ2-7, the V gene TRBV18; 7 bases align to TRBD1. The ends lost 0 bases at V and 6 bases at J; junction bases unmatched: 5. The CDR3 totals 14 residues. Germline assignment: CDR1 KGHSH and CDR2 LQKENI. This CDR3 reads CASSPPGRGREQYF. The CDR3 bases are TGTGCCAGCTCACCACCCGGAAGGGGGCGCGAGCAGTACTTC.

V gene TRBV29-1 combines with J gene TRBJ1-1; 8 nucleotides agree with TRBD1. The CDR3 consists of 15 residues. Germline V CDR1 and CDR2: SQVTM, ANQGSEA. V dropped 8 bases and J dropped 1; count of bases not matched to a gene: 12. CDR3 amino acids: CSTEGQARKNTEAFF. CDR3 sequence (DNA): TGCAGCACAGAGGGACAGGCAAGAAAGAACACTGAAGCTTTCTTT.

The V call is TRBV19, the J call TRBJ1-6; TRBD1 is a possible D gene (6 bases). This CDR3 region has 14 residues. V was clipped by 10 bases and J by 5 bases, with 15 bases between them. Germline V gene data show CDR1 as LNHDA and CDR2 as SQIVND (reference sequence). CDR3 sequence (DNA): TGTGCCACCCAGGCAGACAGGCATAATTCACCCCTCCACTTT. It yields the protein CATQADRHNSPLHF.

This chain links TRBV28 with TRBJ2-6, with D uncertain. The CDR3 loop spans 15 amino acids. The V gene lost 2 bases and the J gene lost 2 bases, with 7 bases spanning the gap. From germline, CDR1 is MDHEN and CDR2 SYDVKM. In nucleotides, the CDR3 is TGTGCCAGCAGTTTAGCTCGCGCTGGGGCCAACGTCCTGACTTTC. Translated, it gives CASSLARAGANVLTF.

The chain links TRBV3-1 (or the pseudogene TRBV3-2) to TRBJ2-7; a weak D match, TRBD2 (5 bases). CDR1 and CDR2 (germline): LGHDT, YNNKEL (reference sequence). There are 15 residues in the CDR3. The V gene lost 4 bases and the J gene lost 0 bases, with 13 bases spanning the gap. In nucleotides, the CDR3 is TGTGCCAGCAGCCCCAGCGGTGAAAGCTCCTACGAGCAGTACTTC. This encodes CASSPSGESSYEQYF.

The chain couples TRBV3-1 (or the pseudogene TRBV3-2) to TRBJ2-3; a possible D gene is TRBD2 (7 bases). The V end was cut by 3 bases, the J end by 0 bases, with 13 bases between. The germline V gene has CDR1 LGHDT and CDR2 YNNKEL (reference sequence). This CDR3 comprises 16 residues. The CDR3 is CASSQLGGGSTDTQYF. The CDR3 DNA follows: TGTGCCAGCAGCCAGCTAGGGGGGGGGAGCACAGATACGCAGTATTTT.

With regard to this clone: Other DNA variants within this sample encode the same CDR3. V usage is TRBV2 and J usage is TRBJ2-1; 7 bases agree with TRBD2. The CDR3 is made up of 16 amino acids. Germline V gives CDR1 SNHLY, CDR2 FYNNEI. V was pared by 3 bases and J by 7 bases, with 12 bases of the junction left unmatched. This chain's CDR3 is CASSEMGGRAGNEQFF. As DNA, the CDR3 is TGTGCCAGCAGTGAGATGGGCGGGAGAGCTGGGAATGAGCAGTTCTTC.

V and J are TRBV6-1 and TRBJ1-2, with TRBD1 matching 7 bases. CDR3 size: 15 residues. Germline V gene data show CDR1 as MNHNS and CDR2 as SASEGT. V lost 3 bases and J lost 4; bases outside the gene matches: 8. The CDR3 protein is CASSDARGRGYGYTF. The CDR3 coding sequence is TGTGCCAGCAGTGACGCGAGGGGGCGAGGCTATGGCTACACCTTC.

This chain joins TRBV7-6 and TRBJ2-1, with 7 bases matching TRBD1. The CDR3 totals 16 residues. V dropped 3 bases and J dropped 5; count of bases not matched to a gene: 10. CDR1 and CDR2 (germline): SGHVS, FNYEAQ. CDR3 residues: CASSLGTVKKNNEQFF. The CDR3 coding sequence is TGTGCCAGCAGCTTGGGGACAGTCAAGAAAAACAATGAGCAGTTCTTC. The variable domain in full, completed from reference TRBV7-6 and TRBJ2-1, reads GAGVSQSPRYKVTKRGQDVALRCDPISGHVSLYWYRQALGQGPEFLTYFNYEAQQDKSGLPNDRFSAERPEGSISTLTIQRTEQRDSAMYRCASSLGTVKKNNEQFFGPGTRLTVL.

The rearrangement joins TRBV19 to TRBJ1-6; D may be TRBD1 (5 bases). The CDR3 spans 14 residues. Deletions cut 1 base from V and 7 bases from J, with 8 bases between. CDR1 LNHDA and CDR2 SQIVND come from the germline V gene (reference sequence). CDR3 in amino acids: CASSIARVNSPLHF. The CDR3 nucleotides are TGTGCCAGTAGTATAGCCAGGGTGAATTCACCCCTCCACTTT.

The V and J genes are TRBV5-4 and TRBJ1-6, with a weak D call TRBD1 (5 bases). In germline, CDR1 is SGHNT, CDR2 YYREEE (reference sequence). The CDR3 has 14 residues. V lost 2 bases to trimming and J lost 10 bases, with 13 bases between them. CDR3 DNA sequence: TGTGCCAGCAGCTTCTGGACAAGAGGCTCACCCCTCCACTTT. The encoded protein is CASSFWTRGSPLHF.

The chain joins TRBV12-3 or TRBV12-4 to TRBJ1-2, with 7 bases that match TRBD1. This CDR3 has 13 amino acids. V was pared by 1 base and J by 7 bases, with 3 bases of the junction left unmatched. The CDR3 coding sequence is TGTGCCAGCAGTTTAGGACAGGGCCCTGGCTACACCTTC. Translated, it gives CASSLGQGPGYTF.

The V and J genes are TRBV7-9 and TRBJ1-3; D ambiguous. Trimming removed 5 bases at V and 5 bases at J, with 10 bases between. There are 13 residues in the CDR3. Germline values: CDR1 SEHNR, CDR2 FQNEAQ (reference sequence). The CDR3 here is CASSASTRNTIYF. The CDR3 nucleotides are TGTGCCAGCAGCGCCTCCACTCGAAACACCATATATTTT.

This clone occurred once. The genes are TRBV6-5 and TRBJ2-1, with a possible D match to TRBD2 (5 bases). Trimming cost V 7 bases and J 0 bases, with 13 bases left between them. Germline V gene sequence: CDR1 MNHEY, CDR2 SVGAGI. The CDR3 runs 15 residues. The CDR3 sequence is CASNTRSSSYNEQFF. The CDR3 DNA follows: TGTGCCAGCAATACTAGAAGCTCCTCCTACAATGAGCAGTTCTTC.

The chain is built from TRBV7-9 and TRBJ1-2; TRBD1 is a possible D gene (5 bases). Trimming stripped 5 bases from V and 2 bases from J, with 24 bases between. Germline CDR1 and CDR2: SEHNR and FQNEAQ (reference sequence). The CDR3 consists of 18 residues. The CDR3 protein is CASSLGQSQRGYNYGYTF. For the CDR3, the DNA is TGTGCCAGCAGCCTAGGGCAGTCCCAGCGGGGGTACAACTATGGCTACACCTTC.

This chain connects TRBV7-2 to TRBJ2-1, with no clear D. The germline V gene has CDR1 SGHTA and CDR2 FQGNSA. The V end lost 6 bases, the J end lost 5 bases, and 11 bases lay between the germline ends. This CDR3 spans 13 amino acids. The CDR3 DNA reads TGTGCCAGCAGTGAAACCACAGACAATGAGCAGTTCTTC. Its translation is CASSETTDNEQFF.

This chain joins TRBV15 and TRBJ1-1, with D unresolved. This CDR3 region has 15 residues. Trimming left V 0 bases short and J 0 bases short, with 8 bases between. Germline V gives CDR1 LNHNV, CDR2 YYDKDF (reference sequence). The CDR3 is CATSRDISVNTEAFF. The CDR3 nucleotides are TGTGCCACCAGCAGAGATATTTCAGTGAACACTGAAGCTTTCTTT.

The chain carries TRBV2 and TRBJ2-3; 7 positions agree with TRBD2. CDR1 is SNHLY and CDR2 is FYNNEI in the germline V gene. The CDR3 has 16 amino acids. With 3 bases clipped from V and 4 bases from J, the junction kept 10 bases outside the gene matches. CDR3 DNA: TGTGCCAGCAGTGACGGTGTGGCTAGCGGAGCAGATACGCAGTATTTT. Its protein product is CASSDGVASGADTQYF.